The source of this T cell receptor beta chain is a study of vaccination effects on CD4 cells after COVID-19. Overall study: Following the second dose by a median of 72 days, the post-vaccine samples were obtained. Study-wide points: At late timepoints after vaccination, vaccine- and infection-induced clones shrank markedly.

Ahead of sequencing, the ViraFEST assay grew antigen-specific CD4+ T cells using viral peptide pools. Following culture for 9 to 11 days, CD4+ T cells were isolated. All study participants received two doses of BNT162b2 or mRNA-1273 vaccine. Nucleocapsid antibody tests were negative, and the vaccine recipients had no prior SARS-CoV-2 infection. Half the medium was swapped for IL-2 medium on days 3 and 7. Between the trimmed V and J ends, which lost 3 bases and 2 bases, there was a span of 14 bases. Germline CDR1 is MDHEN and CDR2 is SYDVKM. The length of the CDR3 is 16 residues. The protocol was immunoSEQ multiplex PCR, while the TCRdb copy is restricted to in-frame clones and leaves out a portion. Of tens of thousands of clones in the sample, roughly 74% were seen once. A note on this clone: Its antigen remains unidentified.

The V call is TRBV28, the J call TRBJ1-5; D possibly corresponds to TRBD1 (6 bases). The clonotype originates from a human donor who received a COVID-19 vaccine. The sample here was CD4+ T cells from PBMCs cultured with HCoV-229E spike peptides, taken after COVID-19 vaccination. CDR3: CASSFMAGAGNQPQHF. In nucleotides, the CDR3 is TGTGCCAGCAGTTTCATGGCGGGGGCTGGCAATCAGCCCCAGCATTTT. Drawing the rest from reference TRBV28 and TRBJ1-5, the complete variable domain is DVKVTQSSRYLVKRTGEKVFLECVQDMDHENMFWYRQDPGLGLRLIYFSYDVKMKEKGDIPEGYSVSREKKERFSLILESASTNQTSMYLCASSFMAGAGNQPQHFGDGTRLSIL.